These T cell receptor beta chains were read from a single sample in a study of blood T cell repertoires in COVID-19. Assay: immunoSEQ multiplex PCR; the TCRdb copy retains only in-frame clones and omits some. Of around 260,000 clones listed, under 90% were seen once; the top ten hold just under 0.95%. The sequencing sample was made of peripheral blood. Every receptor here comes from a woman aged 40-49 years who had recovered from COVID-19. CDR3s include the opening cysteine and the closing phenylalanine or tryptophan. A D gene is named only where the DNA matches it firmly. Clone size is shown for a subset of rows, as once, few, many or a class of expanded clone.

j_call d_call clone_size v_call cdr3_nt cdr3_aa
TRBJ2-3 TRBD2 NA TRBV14 TGTGCCAGCAGCCTACAACTAGCGGAGCCCACAGATACGCAGTATTTT CASSLQLAEPTDTQYF
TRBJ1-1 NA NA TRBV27 TGTGCCAGCAGTTCCACCCAGGGGTTCGTTTTCATGAACACTGAAGCTTTCTTT CASSSTQGFVFMNTEAFF
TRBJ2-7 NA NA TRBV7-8 TGTGCCAGCAGCTTAGTGGCGGCCTCCTACGAGCAGTACTTC CASSLVAASYEQYF
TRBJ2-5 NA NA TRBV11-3 TGTGCCAGCAGCTCGGGGCGAACGGGAGTTGAGACCCAGTACTTC CASSSGRTGVETQYF
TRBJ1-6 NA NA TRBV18 TGTGCCAGCTCACCACTTGACAGCCGAAATTCACCCCTCCACTTT CASSPLDSRNSPLHF
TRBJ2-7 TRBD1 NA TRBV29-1 TGCAGCGTTGCTGGAGGACAGGGCCCCTCCGAGCAGTACTTC CSVAGGQGPSEQYF
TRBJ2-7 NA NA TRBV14 TGTGCCAGCAGCCAAGATAAAGGGGACAAGAAGGTGGACGAGCAGTACTTC CASSQDKGDKKVDEQYF
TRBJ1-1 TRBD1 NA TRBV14 TGTGCCAGCAGCCGACGGGGGACAGAGAACACTGAAGCTTTCTTT CASSRRGTENTEAFF
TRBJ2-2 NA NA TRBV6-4 TGTGCCAGCAGCCCTACGAACACCGGGGAGCTGTTTTTT CASSPTNTGELFF
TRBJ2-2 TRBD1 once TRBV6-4 TGTGCCAGCAGTGCTGCAGGGGGCGCAGTCGGGGAGCTGTTTTTT CASSAAGGAVGELFF
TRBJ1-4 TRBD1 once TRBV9 TGTGCCAGCAGCCCTCGTAATCCGGGACAGGGGAAGGAAAAACTGTTTTTT CASSPRNPGQGKEKLFF
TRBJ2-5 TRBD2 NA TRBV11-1 TGTGCCAGCAGCGGAAATCTAGCGGGAGCGGCTGAGACCCAGTACTTC CASSGNLAGAAETQYF
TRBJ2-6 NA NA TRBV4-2 TGTGCCAGCAGCCAAGTCCCTTTCGTGGGGGCCTCTGGGGCCAACGTCCTGACTTTC CASSQVPFVGASGANVLTF
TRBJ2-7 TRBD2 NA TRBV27 TGTGCCAGCAGGAAGACTAGCCTCGAATACGAGCAGTACTTC CASRKTSLEYEQYF
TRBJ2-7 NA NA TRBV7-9 TGTGCCAGCAGCCCCTCAATTTCCGGGTTTAGCTCCTACGAGCAGTACTTC CASSPSISGFSSYEQYF
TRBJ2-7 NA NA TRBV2 TGTGCCAGCAGCGCAGGGAACTACGAGCAGTACTTC CASSAGNYEQYF
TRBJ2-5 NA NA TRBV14 TGTGCCAGCAGCCCTACACTGGGGCCCCAAGAGACCCAGTACTTC CASSPTLGPQETQYF
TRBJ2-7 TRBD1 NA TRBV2 TGTGCCAGCAGGGACAGGGTCTACGAGCAGTACTTC CASRDRVYEQYF
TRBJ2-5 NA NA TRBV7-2 TGTGCCAGCAGCTTACTCAGCGGGCGCCAAGAGACCCAGTACTTC CASSLLSGRQETQYF
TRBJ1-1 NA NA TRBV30 TGTGCCTGGAGTGTACGCCCGTACATGAACACTGAAGCTTTCTTT CAWSVRPYMNTEAFF
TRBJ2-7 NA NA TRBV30 TGTGCCTGGAGTAACGGGGATAGTAGGGAGCAGTACTTC CAWSNGDSREQYF
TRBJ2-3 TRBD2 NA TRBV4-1 TGCGCCAGCAGCCCCGCTTCGAGACTAGCGGGATTGGATACGCAGTATTTT CASSPASRLAGLDTQYF
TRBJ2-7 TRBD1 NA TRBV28 TGTGCCAGCAGTTCCCCACAACAGGGGGCTAAAGAGCAGTACTTC CASSSPQQGAKEQYF
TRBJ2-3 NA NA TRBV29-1 TGCAGCGTTGACAGGGGAACGATTTCTGACACGCAGTATTTT CSVDRGTISDTQYF
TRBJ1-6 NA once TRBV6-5 TGTGCCAGCAGTTACTCGCGGTATCACTATAATTCACCCCTCCACTTT CASSYSRYHYNSPLHF
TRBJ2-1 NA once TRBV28 TGTGCCACGAGGGAGAGAGGCTACAATGAGCAGTTCTTC CATRERGYNEQFF
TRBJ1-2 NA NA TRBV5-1 TGCGCCAGCAGCTTGGCGGTTGGCTACACCTTC CASSLAVGYTF
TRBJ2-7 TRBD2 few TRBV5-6 TGTGCCAGCGGCTCCTTGGGGGAGGGCGGGTACGAGCAGTACTTC CASGSLGEGGYEQYF
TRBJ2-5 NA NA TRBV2 TGTGCCAGCAGTGAAAGGGGGTACCAAGAGACCCAGTACTTC CASSERGYQETQYF
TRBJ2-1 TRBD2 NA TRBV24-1 TGTGCCACCAGTGAACTAGGACTAGGGTCTTACAATGAGCAGTTCTTC CATSELGLGSYNEQFF
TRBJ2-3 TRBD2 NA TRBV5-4 TGTGCCAGCAGGCAGACCGGGACTACCACAGATACGCAGTATTTT CASRQTGTTTDTQYF
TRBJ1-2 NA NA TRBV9 TGTGCCAGCAGCGACAGGGTCTATGGCTACACCTTC CASSDRVYGYTF
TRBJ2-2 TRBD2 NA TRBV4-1 TGCGCCAGCAGCGGGGGTAGCGGGAGCCTATCTAGCACCGGGGAGCTGTTTTTT CASSGGSGSLSSTGELFF
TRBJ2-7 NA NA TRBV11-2 TGTGCCAGCAGCTCCGATGGGGGTGGTCGGGTCGGGAGATACGAGCAGTACTTC CASSSDGGGRVGRYEQYF
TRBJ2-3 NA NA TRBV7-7 TGTGCTAGCAGCCTCCAGACAGGCACAGATACGCAGTATTTT CASSLQTGTDTQYF
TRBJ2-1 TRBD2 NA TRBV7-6 TGTGCCAGCAGCTTCCCGGGACTAGCGCAGAATGAGCAGTTCTTC CASSFPGLAQNEQFF
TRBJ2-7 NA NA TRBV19 TGTGCCAGTAGTATCCCAGGCGCCTACGAGCAGTACTTC CASSIPGAYEQYF
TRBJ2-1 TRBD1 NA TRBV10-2 TGCGCCACCTCTGGACAGGGGGGAAATGAGCAGTTCTTC CATSGQGGNEQFF